The rows below give T cell receptor beta chains drawn from one sample of a study of identical twins. TCRdb fed the 5' RACE reads into MiXCR, producing one record per CDR3 protein. The repertoire holds 240,000 or so distinct CDR3 sequences, with roughly 12% as singletons. These data also featured in a second study, about yellow fever vaccine responses in identical twins.

Sequenced sample: memory (CD45RO+) T cells sorted from blood. These receptor sequences come from a young woman in good health. Both conserved end residues are part of each CDR3. The order of the fields is D gene, V gene, clone size, J gene, CDR3 protein, CDR3 DNA. A D gene is named only where the DNA matches it firmly. The size field is filled for only some rows; it gives once, few, many or a size class.

D gene: .
V gene: TRBV9
clone size: .
J gene: TRBJ2-2
CDR3 protein: CASSVAERVVTGELFF
CDR3 DNA: TGTGCCAGCAGCGTAGCCGAGAGAGTAGTCACCGGGGAGCTGTTTTTT

D gene: .
V gene: TRBV20-1
clone size: few
J gene: TRBJ2-7
CDR3 protein: CSASGGLVYEQYF
CDR3 DNA: TGCAGTGCCAGTGGTGGCCTAGTCTACGAGCAGTACTTC

D gene: .
V gene: TRBV24-1
clone size: few
J gene: TRBJ2-3
CDR3 protein: CATSDFYGGTDTQYF
CDR3 DNA: TGTGCCACCAGTGATTTCTACGGAGGGACAGATACGCAGTATTTT

D gene: TRBD1
V gene: TRBV6-1
clone size: few
J gene: TRBJ2-1
CDR3 protein: CASWTGGYNEQFF
CDR3 DNA: TGTGCCAGCTGGACAGGGGGCTACAATGAGCAGTTCTTC

D gene: .
V gene: TRBV12-3/TRBV12-4
clone size: few
J gene: TRBJ2-3
CDR3 protein: CASSLQGGPLTDTQYF
CDR3 DNA: TGTGCCAGCAGTTTGCAAGGGGGGCCCCTCACAGATACGCAGTATTTT

D gene: TRBD2
V gene: TRBV28
clone size: many
J gene: TRBJ2-1
CDR3 protein: CASSPPGGPSSYNEQFF
CDR3 DNA: TGTGCCAGCAGTCCCCCGGGGGGTCCCAGCTCCTACAATGAGCAGTTCTTC

D gene: .
V gene: TRBV9
clone size: .
J gene: TRBJ2-3
CDR3 protein: CASSVLVGPNPAYF
CDR3 DNA: TGTGCCAGCAGCGTCTTGGTCGGACCCAACCCTGCGTATTTT

D gene: TRBD2
V gene: TRBV2
clone size: .
J gene: TRBJ2-1
CDR3 protein: CASTERGGGNEQFF
CDR3 DNA: TGTGCCAGCACGGAGCGGGGGGGCGGGAATGAGCAGTTCTTC

D gene: .
V gene: TRBV5-1
clone size: few
J gene: TRBJ2-3
CDR3 protein: CASSLDGGPPGAQYF
CDR3 DNA: TGCGCCAGCAGCTTAGATGGAGGCCCCCCAGGTGCGCAGTATTTT

D gene: TRBD2
V gene: TRBV4-3
clone size: .
J gene: TRBJ2-3
CDR3 protein: CASSQGAGGPTDTQYF
CDR3 DNA: TGCGCCAGCAGCCAGGGTGCGGGAGGGCCTACAGATACGCAGTATTTT

D gene: TRBD2
V gene: TRBV29-1
clone size: .
J gene: TRBJ2-1
CDR3 protein: CSVAYLAGSSYNEQFF
CDR3 DNA: TGCAGCGTTGCTTACCTAGCGGGAAGCTCCTACAATGAGCAGTTCTTC

D gene: TRBD1
V gene: TRBV5-1
clone size: many
J gene: TRBJ2-5
CDR3 protein: CASSLQGEETQYF
CDR3 DNA: TGCGCCAGCAGCTTACAGGGGGAAGAGACCCAGTACTTC

D gene: TRBD2
V gene: TRBV6-1
clone size: .
J gene: TRBJ2-5
CDR3 protein: CASIGGLAGGGPQETQYF
CDR3 DNA: TGTGCCAGCATTGGTGGACTAGCGGGGGGGGGTCCCCAAGAGACCCAGTACTTC

D gene: .
V gene: TRBV15
clone size: .
J gene: TRBJ1-6
CDR3 protein: CATTGTLNSPLHF
CDR3 DNA: TGTGCCACCACAGGTACCCTTAATTCACCCCTCCACTTT

D gene: .
V gene: TRBV7-9
clone size: few
J gene: TRBJ1-1
CDR3 protein: CASSRGSTTEAFF
CDR3 DNA: TGTGCCAGCAGCCGAGGGTCGACGACTGAAGCTTTCTTT

D gene: .
V gene: TRBV6-2/TRBV6-3
clone size: few
J gene: TRBJ1-5
CDR3 protein: CASSPLRRNLVQPQHF
CDR3 DNA: TGTGCCAGCAGCCCCCTAAGGAGAAACCTGGTACAGCCCCAGCATTTT

D gene: .
V gene: TRBV28
clone size: many
J gene: TRBJ2-5
CDR3 protein: CASRRRQAGETQYF
CDR3 DNA: TGTGCCAGCAGGAGGAGACAGGCGGGTGAGACCCAGTACTTC

D gene: TRBD1
V gene: TRBV7-2
clone size: few
J gene: TRBJ2-5
CDR3 protein: CASSTGQGAEETQYF
CDR3 DNA: TGTGCCAGCAGCACAGGACAGGGGGCGGAAGAGACCCAGTACTTC

D gene: TRBD1
V gene: TRBV24-1
clone size: .
J gene: TRBJ1-2
CDR3 protein: CATSDPTGQGDRYGYTF
CDR3 DNA: TGTGCCACCAGTGATCCCACCGGACAGGGGGATCGCTATGGCTACACCTTC

D gene: TRBD1
V gene: TRBV5-1
clone size: .
J gene: TRBJ2-6
CDR3 protein: CASSQKPDRASGANVLTF
CDR3 DNA: TGCGCCAGCAGCCAAAAACCGGACAGGGCCTCTGGGGCCAACGTCCTGACTTTC

D gene: .
V gene: TRBV7-9
clone size: .
J gene: TRBJ2-1
CDR3 protein: CASSLGQPPNEQFF
CDR3 DNA: TGTGCCAGCAGCTTAGGGCAGCCCCCCAATGAGCAGTTCTTC

D gene: TRBD1
V gene: TRBV28
clone size: few
J gene: TRBJ2-2
CDR3 protein: CASTAGGQGNTGELFF
CDR3 DNA: TGTGCCAGCACCGCCGGGGGACAGGGGAACACCGGGGAGCTGTTTTTT

D gene: .
V gene: TRBV20-1
clone size: many
J gene: TRBJ2-1
CDR3 protein: CSASHGSPYNEQFF
CDR3 DNA: TGCAGTGCTTCTCACGGCAGCCCTTACAATGAGCAGTTCTTC

D gene: .
V gene: TRBV7-6
clone size: few
J gene: TRBJ1-1
CDR3 protein: CASSRMGETEAFF
CDR3 DNA: TGTGCCAGCAGCCGTATGGGGGAAACTGAAGCTTTCTTT

D gene: .
V gene: TRBV20-1
clone size: .
J gene: TRBJ1-1
CDR3 protein: CSLTLAGGYTEAFF
CDR3 DNA: TGCAGCCTCACTTTGGCGGGGGGATACACTGAAGCTTTCTTT

D gene: .
V gene: TRBV7-9
clone size: .
J gene: TRBJ2-3
CDR3 protein: CASSLLDKTEATDTQYF
CDR3 DNA: TGTGCCAGCAGCTTATTGGACAAAACTGAGGCCACAGATACGCAGTATTTT

D gene: TRBD1
V gene: TRBV9
clone size: .
J gene: TRBJ2-4
CDR3 protein: CASSARDRDLIYIQYF
CDR3 DNA: TGTGCCAGCAGCGCCCGGGACAGGGACCTCATATACATTCAGTACTTC

D gene: TRBD1
V gene: TRBV5-1
clone size: few
J gene: TRBJ2-3
CDR3 protein: CASSFQPAGTGAGDTQYF
CDR3 DNA: TGCGCCAGCAGCTTCCAGCCGGCCGGGACAGGGGCAGGAGATACGCAGTATTTT

D gene: .
V gene: TRBV7-8
clone size: .
J gene: TRBJ1-6
CDR3 protein: CASSFRGLGVYNSPLHF
CDR3 DNA: TGTGCCAGCAGCTTCAGGGGCCTAGGGGTATATAATTCACCCCTCCACTTT

D gene: .
V gene: TRBV7-2
clone size: many
J gene: TRBJ2-7
CDR3 protein: CASSLGASSEQYF
CDR3 DNA: TGTGCCAGCAGCTTAGGGGCCTCCAGCGAGCAGTACTTC

D gene: TRBD2
V gene: TRBV4-2
clone size: few
J gene: TRBJ2-5
CDR3 protein: CASSLGTSGGSSQETQYF
CDR3 DNA: TGTGCCAGCAGCCTCGGGACTAGCGGGGGCTCTTCTCAAGAGACCCAGTACTTC

D gene: TRBD2
V gene: TRBV4-3
clone size: many
J gene: TRBJ2-1
CDR3 protein: CASSTGTSGYNEQFF
CDR3 DNA: TGCGCCAGCAGCACCGGCACTAGCGGGTACAATGAGCAGTTCTTC

D gene: .
V gene: TRBV28
clone size: .
J gene: TRBJ2-7
CDR3 protein: CASIGARIGEQYF
CDR3 DNA: TGTGCCAGCATAGGGGCCCGGATAGGCGAGCAGTACTTC

D gene: TRBD1
V gene: TRBV27
clone size: few
J gene: TRBJ1-2
CDR3 protein: CASSFSRLGTGGNYGYTF
CDR3 DNA: TGTGCCAGCAGTTTTTCGCGATTAGGGACAGGGGGAAACTATGGCTACACCTTC

D gene: TRBD1
V gene: TRBV4-1
clone size: many
J gene: TRBJ2-5
CDR3 protein: CASSQGQGGLETQYF
CDR3 DNA: TGCGCCAGCAGCCAGGGACAGGGAGGGTTAGAGACCCAGTACTTC

D gene: TRBD2
V gene: TRBV9
clone size: .
J gene: TRBJ2-2
CDR3 protein: CASSVLSGRRIGELFF
CDR3 DNA: TGTGCCAGCAGCGTATTGAGCGGGAGACGAATCGGGGAGCTGTTTTTT

D gene: TRBD2
V gene: TRBV12-3/TRBV12-4
clone size: .
J gene: TRBJ2-7
CDR3 protein: CASSLGTSGKGEQYF
CDR3 DNA: TGTGCCAGCAGTTTAGGGACTAGCGGGAAAGGCGAGCAGTACTTC

D gene: TRBD2
V gene: TRBV10-3
clone size: .
J gene: TRBJ2-7
CDR3 protein: CAISGLLAGDSYEQYF
CDR3 DNA: TGTGCCATCAGTGGGTTACTAGCGGGGGACTCCTACGAGCAGTACTTC

D gene: TRBD2
V gene: TRBV20-1
clone size: .
J gene: TRBJ2-3
CDR3 protein: CSASLDGRTDTQYF
CDR3 DNA: TGCAGTGCTAGTCTGGACGGGAGGACAGATACGCAGTATTTT

D gene: .
V gene: TRBV10-3
clone size: .
J gene: TRBJ2-5
CDR3 protein: CAISEGPGRYGAQYF
CDR3 DNA: TGTGCCATCAGTGAAGGACCGGGACGTTATGGGGCCCAGTACTTC

D gene: TRBD2
V gene: TRBV6-2/TRBV6-3
clone size: .
J gene: TRBJ2-1
CDR3 protein: CASSSRTSGSGSSYNEQFF
CDR3 DNA: TGTGCCAGCAGCTCTCGGACTAGCGGGAGTGGGAGCTCCTACAATGAGCAGTTCTTC

D gene: .
V gene: TRBV7-9
clone size: few
J gene: TRBJ2-3
CDR3 protein: CASSLLVPSTDTQYF
CDR3 DNA: TGTGCCAGCAGCCTACTAGTGCCTAGCACAGATACGCAGTATTTT

D gene: .
V gene: TRBV29-1
clone size: few
J gene: TRBJ1-1
CDR3 protein: CSLRGDTEAFF
CDR3 DNA: TGCAGCCTCCGCGGGGACACTGAAGCTTTCTTT

D gene: .
V gene: TRBV15
clone size: few
J gene: TRBJ2-5
CDR3 protein: CATSRDIAQQETQYF
CDR3 DNA: TGTGCCACCAGCAGAGATATAGCTCAGCAAGAGACCCAGTACTTC

D gene: .
V gene: TRBV12-3/TRBV12-4
clone size: few
J gene: TRBJ2-7
CDR3 protein: CASSLKTDSYEQYF
CDR3 DNA: TGTGCCAGCAGTTTGAAAACCGACTCCTACGAGCAGTACTTC

D gene: TRBD2
V gene: TRBV14
clone size: .
J gene: TRBJ2-5
CDR3 protein: CASSQGLAEKMETQYF
CDR3 DNA: TGTGCCAGCAGCCAGGGACTAGCGGAGAAGATGGAGACCCAGTACTTC

D gene: .
V gene: TRBV3-1
clone size: few
J gene: TRBJ1-3
CDR3 protein: CASSQTGQTGNTIYF
CDR3 DNA: TGTGCCAGCAGCCAAACTGGACAGACTGGAAACACCATATATTTT

D gene: TRBD1
V gene: TRBV20-1
clone size: many
J gene: TRBJ2-1
CDR3 protein: CSAKTGPNEQFF
CDR3 DNA: TGCAGTGCTAAGACAGGGCCTAATGAGCAGTTCTTC

D gene: TRBD2
V gene: TRBV3-1
clone size: .
J gene: TRBJ2-5
CDR3 protein: CASSQAVSGRRGETQYF
CDR3 DNA: TGTGCCAGCAGCCAAGCCGTCAGCGGGAGAAGGGGAGAGACCCAGTACTTC

D gene: TRBD1
V gene: TRBV20-1
clone size: .
J gene: TRBJ2-1
CDR3 protein: CSASPGQGRNEQFF
CDR3 DNA: TGCAGTGCTTCCCCGGGACAGGGAAGGAATGAGCAGTTCTTC

D gene: TRBD1
V gene: TRBV6-2/TRBV6-3
clone size: .
J gene: TRBJ1-1
CDR3 protein: CASRAGTGVVNTEAFF
CDR3 DNA: TGTGCCAGCAGGGCCGGGACAGGTGTTGTGAACACTGAAGCTTTCTTT

D gene: .
V gene: TRBV29-1
clone size: few
J gene: TRBJ2-7
CDR3 protein: CSVSDHYEQYF
CDR3 DNA: TGCAGCGTTTCGGACCACTACGAGCAGTACTTC

D gene: .
V gene: TRBV20-1
clone size: many
J gene: TRBJ2-1
CDR3 protein: CSAGPRGHEQFF
CDR3 DNA: TGCAGTGCCGGACCCAGGGGACATGAGCAGTTCTTC

D gene: .
V gene: TRBV14
clone size: .
J gene: TRBJ2-7
CDR3 protein: CASSQAMGQYF
CDR3 DNA: TGTGCCAGCAGCCAAGCGATGGGGCAGTACTTC

D gene: .
V gene: TRBV15
clone size: few
J gene: TRBJ2-7
CDR3 protein: CATSRGADAGYEQYF
CDR3 DNA: TGTGCCACCAGCAGAGGAGCGGACGCAGGCTACGAGCAGTACTTC

D gene: .
V gene: TRBV27
clone size: many
J gene: TRBJ2-7
CDR3 protein: CASSVPPDYYEQYF
CDR3 DNA: TGTGCCAGCAGTGTCCCGCCCGACTACTACGAGCAGTACTTC

D gene: .
V gene: TRBV6-5
clone size: .
J gene: TRBJ2-1
CDR3 protein: CASSYSSYPGGGDEQFF
CDR3 DNA: TGTGCCAGCAGTTACTCGAGTTACCCAGGGGGGGGCGATGAGCAGTTCTTC

D gene: TRBD2
V gene: TRBV10-3
clone size: few
J gene: TRBJ2-1
CDR3 protein: CAISTGTSGNYNEQFF
CDR3 DNA: TGTGCCATCAGCACCGGGACTAGCGGGAACTACAATGAGCAGTTCTTC

D gene: TRBD1
V gene: TRBV19
clone size: .
J gene: TRBJ2-3
CDR3 protein: CASRRGTGTTADTQYF
CDR3 DNA: TGTGCCAGTAGGAGGGGGACAGGGACCACCGCAGATACGCAGTATTTT

D gene: .
V gene: TRBV20-1
clone size: few
J gene: TRBJ2-7
CDR3 protein: CSARDLRPEGAYEQYF
CDR3 DNA: TGCAGTGCTAGAGATCTTAGGCCAGAAGGAGCCTACGAGCAGTACTTC